This T cell receptor (beta chain) was captured by sequencing in a study of control samples from healthy donors and cancer patients. Germline CDR1 KGHDR, CDR2 SFDVKD. The CDR3 totals 15 residues. With 3 bases clipped from V and 7 bases from J, the junction kept 8 bases outside the gene matches. Some clones are missing from TCRdb's copy, which holds only in-frame ones; the method was immunoSEQ multiplex PCR. The sample holds some 110,000 clones; 93% are singletons and the top ten take around 2.5%. The rearrangement links TRBV24-1 to TRBJ1-2; TRBD1 aligns across 9 bases. This TCR derives from a man aged 30 to 45 in good health. The specimen was blood. This chain's CDR3 is CATSDPGQGDSGYTF. DNA of the CDR3: TGTGCCACCAGTGATCCGGGACAGGGTGACTCTGGCTACACCTTC.